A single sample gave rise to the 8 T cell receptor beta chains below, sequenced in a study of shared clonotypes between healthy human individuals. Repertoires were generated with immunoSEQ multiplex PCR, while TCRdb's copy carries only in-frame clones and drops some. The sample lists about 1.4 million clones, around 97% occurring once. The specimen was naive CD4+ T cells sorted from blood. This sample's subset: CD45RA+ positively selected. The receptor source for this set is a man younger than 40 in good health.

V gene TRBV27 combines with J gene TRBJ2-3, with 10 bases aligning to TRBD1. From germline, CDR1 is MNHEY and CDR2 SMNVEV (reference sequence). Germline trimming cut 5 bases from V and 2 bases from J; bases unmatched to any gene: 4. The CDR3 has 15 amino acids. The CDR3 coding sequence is TGTGCCAGCAGTCCGGGACAGGGGTTCACAGATACGCAGTATTTT. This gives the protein CASSPGQGFTDTQYF.

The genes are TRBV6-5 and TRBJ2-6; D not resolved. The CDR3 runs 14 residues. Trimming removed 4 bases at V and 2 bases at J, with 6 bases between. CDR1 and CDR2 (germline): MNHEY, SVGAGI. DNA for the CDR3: TGTGCCAGCAGTTCGTTAACTGGGGCCAACGTCCTGACTTTC. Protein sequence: CASSSLTGANVLTF.

CDR3 DNA: TGTGCCAGTAATAGAGCACTAGCGGGAGGCTACGAGCAGTACTTC. Encoded protein: CASNRALAGGYEQYF. The chain joins TRBV19 to TRBJ2-7, with TRBD2 matching over 12 bases. J lost 3 bases, V lost 7 bases, and 7 bases had no gene match. CDR1 and CDR2 (germline): LNHDA, SQIVND (reference sequence). The CDR3 is 15 amino acids. The whole variable domain, remainder taken from reference TRBV19 and TRBJ2-7, is DGGITQSPKYLFRKEGQNVTLSCEQNLNHDAMYWYRQDPGQGLRLIYYSQIVNDFQKGDIAEGYSVSREKKESFPLTVTSAQKNPTAFYLCASNRALAGGYEQYFGPGTRLTVT.

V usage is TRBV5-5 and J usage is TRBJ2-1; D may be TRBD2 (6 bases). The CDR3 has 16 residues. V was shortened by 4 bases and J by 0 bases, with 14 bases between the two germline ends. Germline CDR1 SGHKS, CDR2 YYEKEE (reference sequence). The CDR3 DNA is TGTGCCAGCAGCCCAATTAGCGGCAGCTCCTACAATGAGCAGTTCTTC. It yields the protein CASSPISGSSYNEQFF.

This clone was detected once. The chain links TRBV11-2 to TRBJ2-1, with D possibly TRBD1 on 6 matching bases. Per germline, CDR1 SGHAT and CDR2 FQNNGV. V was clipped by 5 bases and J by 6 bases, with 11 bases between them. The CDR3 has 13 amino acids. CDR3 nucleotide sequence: TGTGCCAGCAGCCAAACAGGGCCCAATGAGCAGTTCTTC. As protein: CASSQTGPNEQFF.

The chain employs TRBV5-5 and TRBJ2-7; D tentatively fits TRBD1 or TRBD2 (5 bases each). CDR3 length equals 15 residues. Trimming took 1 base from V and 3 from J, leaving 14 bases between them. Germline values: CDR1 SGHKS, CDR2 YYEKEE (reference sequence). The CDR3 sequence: CASSLFEAGSYEQYF. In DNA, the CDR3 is TGTGCCAGCAGCTTGTTCGAAGCAGGGAGCTACGAGCAGTACTTC.

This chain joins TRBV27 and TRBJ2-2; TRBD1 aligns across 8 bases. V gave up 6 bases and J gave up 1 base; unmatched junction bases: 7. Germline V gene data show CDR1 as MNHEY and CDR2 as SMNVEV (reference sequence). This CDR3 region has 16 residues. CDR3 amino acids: CASSRRGTGNTGELFF. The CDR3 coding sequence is TGTGCCAGCAGCCGACGTGGGACAGGGAACACCGGGGAGCTGTTTTTT.

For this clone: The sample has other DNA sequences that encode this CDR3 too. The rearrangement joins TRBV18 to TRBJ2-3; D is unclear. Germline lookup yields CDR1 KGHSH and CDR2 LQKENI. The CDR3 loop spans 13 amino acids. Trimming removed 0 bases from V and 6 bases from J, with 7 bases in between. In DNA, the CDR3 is TGTGCCAGCTCACCACCTTCGGCCGATACGCAGTATTTT. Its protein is CASSPPSADTQYF.